This T cell receptor (beta chain) was identified in a study of T cell repertoires in cytomegalovirus infection. Overall study results and limits: CMV-specific TCR beta clonotypes restricted by HLA-C dominated the ex vivo response.

On this clonotype: As yet, its antigen is unknown.

TCRdb called the reads again in MiXCR, with one record for every CDR3 protein. The data contain 300,000 to 400,000 distinct CDR3 sequences, 20% to 25% of them singletons. CDR3 length equals 13 residues. Germline lookup yields CDR1 SGHRS and CDR2 YFSETQ. V lost 0 bases and J lost 4, with 7 bases in between. This chain joins TRBV5-1 and TRBJ1-2; D is undetermined. This specimen consisted of cultured PBMCs, obtained from culture after CMV antigen stimulation. This receptor was obtained from a human donor in good health (CMV status not recorded). Some clones in this sample may be carry-over from other donors' samples. The CDR3, as DNA: TGCGCCAGCAGCTTGGGCCAGTTCTATGGCTACACCTTC. Protein product: CASSLGQFYGYTF.